Shown below are 30 T cell receptor beta chains from a single sample sequenced in a study of T-cell memory formation after mild COVID-19. TCRdb fed the 5' RACE reads into MiXCR, producing one record per CDR3 protein. The sample gives about 470,000 distinct CDR3 sequences, roughly 25% of which show up once; about an eighth is in the top ten. Sequencing used PBMCs or a T cell subset sorted from them (not recorded which). The receptors originated from an adult woman who had mild COVID-19 (a few samples of this study predate the infection). Cell type and time point are not known.

This clonotype appeared a few times. J is TRBJ2-1 and V is TRBV12-3 or TRBV12-4; D possibly corresponds to TRBD2 (5 bases). V gave up 11 bases and J gave up 6 bases, with 20 bases separating them. CDR3 length: 14 amino acids. This chain's CDR3 is CAVQTSGVGNEQFF. CDR3 nucleotides: TGTGCCGTACAAACTAGTGGGGTTGGCAATGAGCAGTTCTTC.

The chain couples TRBV5-6 to TRBJ2-2; 7 bases match TRBD1. The J segment lost 3 bases and the V segment lost 4 bases, leaving 3 bases of the junction unmatched. This CDR3 contains 14 residues. Per the germline V gene, CDR1 is SGHDT and CDR2 is YYEEEE. CDR3 region: CASSPTGYTGELFF. The DNA for the CDR3 is TGTGCCAGCAGCCCGACAGGGTACACCGGGGAGCTGTTTTTT. Full variable domain (remainder filled in from reference TRBV5-6 and TRBJ2-2): DAGVTQSPTHLIKTRGQQVTLRCSPKSGHDTVSWYQQALGQGPQFIFQYYEEEERQRGNFPDRFSGHQFPNYSSELNVNALLLGDSALYLCASSPTGYTGELFFGEGSRLTVL.

This clonotype has just a few counts. The CDR3 reads CASSPQREAYNEQFF. DNA of the CDR3: TGTGCCAGCTCACCCCAGCGGGAGGCCTACAATGAGCAGTTCTTC. This chain connects TRBV18 to TRBJ2-1; 9 bases are a match to TRBD2. The ends lost 3 bases at V and 2 bases at J; junction bases unmatched: 2. The CDR3 consists of 15 residues. Germline assignment: CDR1 KGHSH and CDR2 LQKENI. The full variable domain, rest sourced from reference TRBV18 and TRBJ2-1, is NAGVMQNPRHLVRRRGQEARLRCSPMKGHSHVYWYRQLPEEGLKFMVYLQKENIIDESGMPKERFSAEFPKEGPSILRIQQVVRGDSAAYFCASSPQREAYNEQFFGPGTRLTVL.

This clonotype has only a few counts. The chain carries TRBV5-1 and TRBJ1-3; 9 nucleotides match TRBD1. Germline-derived CDR1 and CDR2 are SGHRS and YFSETQ. This CDR3 region has 15 residues. V lost 4 bases, J lost 2 bases, and 4 bases stayed unmatched. DNA of the CDR3: TGCGCCAGCAGCCGGACAGGGGTACCTGGAAACACCATATATTTT. Amino acids: CASSRTGVPGNTIYF.

There are a few counts of this clonotype. The rearrangement uses TRBV29-1 and TRBJ2-3; D is undetermined. Between the trimmed V and J ends, which lost 4 bases and 1 base, there was a span of 6 bases. Per germline, CDR1 SQVTM and CDR2 ANQGSEA. The CDR3 has 12 residues. The CDR3 DNA follows: TGCAGCGTTGTAGAGGGCACAGATACGCAGTATTTT. Translated: CSVVEGTDTQYF.

This chain uses TRBV12-3 or TRBV12-4 with TRBJ1-2, with 7 bases identical to TRBD1. This CDR3 contains 15 residues. The V segment lost 4 bases and the J segment 4 bases; nucleotides outside the gene matches: 9. The CDR3 DNA reads TGTGCCAGCAGTTGGACAGGAACCAAGGGCTATGGCTACACCTTC. The encoded protein is CASSWTGTKGYGYTF.

V usage is TRBV7-6 and J usage is TRBJ2-3; 10 bases fit TRBD2. The germline V gene encodes CDR1 SGHVS and CDR2 FNYEAQ. CDR3 size: 16 residues. V gave up 4 bases and J gave up 6 bases; unmatched junction bases: 10. The CDR3 protein is CASSSSSGGAMDTQYF. In DNA, the CDR3 is TGTGCCAGCAGCTCGTCAAGCGGGGGGGCTATGGATACGCAGTATTTT.

V is TRBV30 and J is TRBJ2-5; 10 bases map to TRBD2. This CDR3 has 15 amino acids. J was trimmed by 4 bases and V by 0 bases; bases with no gene match: 5. Germline CDR1 is GTSNPN and CDR2 is SVGIG (reference sequence). The CDR3 nucleotides read TGTGCCTGGAGTGTACTAGCGGGGAGTGGAGAGACCCAGTACTTC. Its translation: CAWSVLAGSGETQYF. The full variable domain, its missing parts supplied by reference TRBV30 and TRBJ2-5, is SQTIHQWPATLVQPVGSPLSLECTVEGTSNPNLYWYRQAAGRGLQLLFYSVGIGQISSEVPQNLSASRPQDRQFILSSKKLLLSDSGFYLCAWSVLAGSGETQYFGPGTRLLVL.

The chain is built from TRBV12-3 or TRBV12-4 and TRBJ1-2; D is ambiguous. Between the trimmed V and J ends, which lost 3 bases and 2 bases, there was a span of 7 bases. This CDR3 has 13 amino acids. The CDR3 loop reads CASSFGENYGYTF. CDR3 coding DNA: TGTGCCAGCAGTTTTGGGGAGAACTATGGCTACACCTTC.

The chain carries TRBV29-1 and TRBJ2-2; D gene ambiguous. This CDR3 contains 13 residues. CDR1 is SQVTM, CDR2 ANQGSEA, per germline. V dropped 7 bases and J dropped 0 bases, with 9 bases sitting between them. For the CDR3, the DNA is TGCAGCGGAAAGGCTGCGAACACCGGGGAGCTGTTTTTT. Its protein product is CSGKAANTGELFF.

This clonotype was seen a handful of times. The CDR3 DNA follows: TGTGCCAGCAGTACATTACACGGACAGGGGGCGCAGACTGAAGCTTTCTTT. Its protein product is CASSTLHGQGAQTEAFF. The gene calls are TRBV27 and TRBJ1-1, with 11 bases lining up with TRBD1. V lost 5 bases to trimming and J lost 5 bases; unmatched junction nucleotides: 13. Germline CDR1 and CDR2: MNHEY and SMNVEV (reference sequence). This CDR3 is 17 amino acids long.

This clonotype appeared many times. The chain employs TRBV7-2 and TRBJ2-7; TRBD2 aligns across 14 bases. The germline gives CDR1 SGHTA, CDR2 FQGNSA. Losses at the gene ends were 3 bases for V and 3 bases for J; bases not matched to a gene: 4. The CDR3 extends over 16 amino acids. CDR3 nucleotide sequence: TGTGCCAGCAGCTTGGGACTAGCGGGGGCCTACTACGAGCAGTACTTC. Translation gives CASSLGLAGAYYEQYF.

V gene TRBV29-1 combines with J gene TRBJ1-1; a weak D match, TRBD1 (6 bases). V was cut by 4 bases and J by 3 bases, with 12 bases left in between. Germline CDR1 SQVTM, CDR2 ANQGSEA. There are 13 residues in the CDR3. CDR3 protein: CSVVRGADTEAFF. Written as DNA, the CDR3 is TGCAGCGTTGTCCGGGGGGCGGACACTGAAGCTTTCTTT.

This clonotype was observed a few times. The rearrangement uses TRBV24-1 and TRBJ2-7; 9 nucleotides match TRBD1. The CDR3 covers 16 residues. V gave up 0 bases and J gave up 5 bases; unmatched junction bases: 7. The germline V gene has CDR1 KGHDR and CDR2 SFDVKD. CDR3 sequence (DNA): TGTGCCACCAGTGATTTGCACGGACAGGGGTCCAACGAGCAGTACTTC. This sequence encodes CATSDLHGQGSNEQYF.

This rearrangement joins TRBV18 to TRBJ1-2; TRBD1 aligns across 8 bases. V shed 4 bases, J shed 6 bases, and the junction held 4 bases outside the gene matches. Germline-derived CDR1 and CDR2 are KGHSH and LQKENI. The CDR3 has 13 residues. The CDR3 region is CASSRVTGDGYTF. The CDR3 nucleotides read TGTGCCAGCTCACGCGTGACAGGGGATGGCTACACCTTC.

This clonotype was found many times. The V gene is TRBV23-1, the J gene TRBJ2-3, with 8 bases lining up with TRBD2. TRBV23-1 is labeled an ORF, and its function is uncertain. The junction had 23 bases not matched to a gene; V was cut back by 4 bases and J by 2 bases. The CDR3 runs to 21 residues. CDR3: CASSRGNGGREDQSSTDTQYF. The CDR3 DNA reads TGCGCCAGCAGTCGGGGCAATGGTGGGCGGGAGGACCAGTCGTCCACAGATACGCAGTATTTT.

This chain uses TRBV12-3 or TRBV12-4 with TRBJ2-3; D not certain. The CDR3 is made up of 15 amino acids. Trimming removed 3 bases at V and 2 bases at J, with 12 bases between. The CDR3, as DNA: TGTGCCAGCAGTTTCGACAAAGGTTACACAGATACGCAGTATTTT. Translating it yields CASSFDKGYTDTQYF.

This clonotype was picked up a small number of times. The chain links TRBV12-3 or TRBV12-4 to TRBJ2-5; D remains ambiguous. CDR3 size: 13 residues. The V end was cut by 10 bases, the J end by 5 bases, with 17 bases between. The CDR3 loop is CAITQSLGETQYF. For the CDR3, the DNA is TGTGCCATCACGCAGTCCCTCGGGGAGACCCAGTACTTC.

The chain combines TRBV19 with TRBJ1-2; tentatively, D is TRBD1 (6 bases). Per the germline V gene, CDR1 is LNHDA and CDR2 is SQIVND (reference sequence). This CDR3 region has 13 residues. The V end lost 2 bases, the J end lost 7 bases, and 11 bases lay between the germline ends. The CDR3 DNA reads as TGTGCCAGTAGTATACCCGGGGGCCTTGGCTACACCTTC. Translation: CASSIPGGLGYTF.

The chain joins TRBV7-8 to TRBJ2-3; D perhaps matches TRBD1 (5 bases). The ends were cut back, 2 bases at V and 4 bases at J, with 13 bases in the middle. The CDR3 spans 15 residues. From germline, CDR1 is SGHVS and CDR2 FQNEAQ. CDR3: CASSLYQGSPDTQYF. In DNA form, the CDR3 reads TGTGCCAGCAGCTTATATCAGGGCTCCCCAGATACGCAGTATTTT.

A few counts support this clonotype. V and J are TRBV7-6 and TRBJ1-5, with D tentatively TRBD1 (5 bases). The CDR3 runs 16 residues. The V gene lost 5 bases and the J gene lost 2 bases, with 16 bases spanning the gap. Germline-derived CDR1 and CDR2 are SGHVS and FNYEAQ. For the CDR3, the DNA is TGTGCCAGCAGCAGGTGGGGGGATACGGGCAATCAGCCCCAGCATTTT. This gives the protein CASSRWGDTGNQPQHF.

The rearrangement uses TRBV15 and TRBJ1-5, with D perhaps TRBD1 (6 bases). Germline loops: CDR1 LNHNV, CDR2 YYDKDF (reference sequence). Trimming removed 0 bases at V and 7 bases at J, with 13 bases between. This CDR3 is built from 15 residues. The chain's CDR3 is CATSRERGIGQPQHF. The DNA of the CDR3 is TGTGCCACCAGCAGAGAGAGGGGGATAGGGCAGCCCCAGCATTTT.

This clonotype occurred a few times. The rearrangement uses TRBV12-3 or TRBV12-4 and TRBJ2-3, with D possibly being TRBD1 (6 bases). This CDR3 contains 15 residues. Deletions cut 6 bases from V and 2 bases from J, with 15 bases between. Written as DNA, the CDR3 is TGTGCCAGCAGACCGCAGGGGTCTTACACAGATACGCAGTATTTT. It specifies CASRPQGSYTDTQYF.

The chain uses TRBV5-1 and TRBJ2-3, with TRBD2 identical over 8 bases. The ends lost 1 base at V and 6 bases at J; junction bases unmatched: 7. Germline CDR1 is SGHRS and CDR2 is YFSETQ. The CDR3 is 15 amino acids. Here the CDR3 reads CASSLMRGVVDTQYF. The CDR3 DNA sequence: TGCGCCAGCAGCTTGATGCGGGGGGTCGTGGATACGCAGTATTTT. Using reference TRBV5-1 and TRBJ2-3 for the parts outside the CDR3, the full variable domain is KAGVTQTPRYLIKTRGQQVTLSCSPISGHRSVSWYQQTPGQGLQFLFEYFSETQRNKGNFPGRFSGRQFSNSRSEMNVSTLELGDSALYLCASSLMRGVVDTQYFGPGTRLTVL.

This clonotype showed up just once. This rearrangement joins TRBV5-1 to TRBJ1-1; 8 bases line up with TRBD1. Germline-derived CDR1 and CDR2 are SGHRS and YFSETQ. V lost 4 bases and J lost 1; bases outside the gene matches: 9. The CDR3 length is 16 residues. Here the CDR3 DNA reads TGCGCCAGCAGCACCTCACAGGGGGTGGCGAACACTGAAGCTTTCTTT. Translation gives CASSTSQGVANTEAFF.

This clonotype came up a few times. This chain links TRBV5-1 with TRBJ2-5; D might be TRBD2 (6 bases). Trimming stripped 1 base from V and 5 bases from J, with 15 bases between. Germline V CDR1 and CDR2: SGHRS, YFSETQ. The CDR3 has 15 amino acids. CDR3 residues: CASSLQLAAGETQYF. CDR3 sequence (DNA): TGCGCCAGCAGCTTGCAGTTAGCGGCAGGGGAGACCCAGTACTTC.

The chain is built from TRBV5-6 and TRBJ2-7; D is uncertain. This CDR3 has 15 residues. Germline loops: CDR1 SGHDT, CDR2 YYEEEE. V lost 4 bases and J 4 bases, leaving 18 bases between the germline ends. CDR3 amino acids: CASSNPPGQQYEQYF. The CDR3 DNA reads as TGTGCCAGCAGCAACCCTCCGGGTCAGCAATACGAGCAGTACTTC.

The chain uses TRBV5-4 and TRBJ2-3; no clear D. Trimming left V 5 bases short and J 3 bases short, with 13 bases between. Germline CDR1 SGHNT, CDR2 YYREEE (reference sequence). The length of the CDR3 is 14 residues. As DNA, the CDR3 is TGTGCCAGCAGGGGATCCCTCGGAACAGATACGCAGTATTTT. Residues: CASRGSLGTDTQYF.

A few counts support this clonotype. The chain combines TRBV7-9 with TRBJ2-7; 10 nucleotides line up with TRBD2. With 1 base clipped from V and 3 bases from J, the junction kept 3 bases outside the gene matches. The CDR3 is made up of 15 amino acids. Germline values: CDR1 SEHNR, CDR2 FQNEAQ (reference sequence). This CDR3 reads CASSLVSSGSYEQYF. CDR3 DNA sequence: TGTGCCAGCAGCTTAGTTTCTAGCGGGAGCTACGAGCAGTACTTC.

This clonotype was counted at least ten times. This CDR3 is CASREDMNTEAFF. In DNA, the CDR3 is TGTGCCAGCAGGGAGGACATGAACACTGAAGCTTTCTTT. This sequence joins TRBV7-2 and TRBJ1-1, with a possible D match to TRBD1 (5 bases). Germline V gene sequence: CDR1 SGHTA, CDR2 FQGNSA. V gave up 6 bases and J gave up 0 bases, with 8 bases separating them. The CDR3 is 13 residues long.